This T cell receptor beta chain emerged from a study of cytomegalovirus exposure and HLA in healthy donors. The PCR had 60 Vbeta and 13 Jbeta primers. Assay: immunoSEQ multiplex PCR; the TCRdb copy retains only in-frame clones and omits some. The sample table includes about 120,000 clones. CDR3 length: 15 amino acids. Trimming removed 0 bases at V and 2 bases at J, with 9 bases between. Per germline, CDR1 SGDLS and CDR2 YYNGEE. Sequencing was performed on PBMCs. The chain uses TRBV9 and TRBJ2-1; tentative D call: TRBD2 (5 bases). The TCR sequence derives from a man between 18 and 29 years old in good health and CMV-seronegative. CDR3 region: CASSVELGTYNEQFF. The CDR3 region has the DNA TGTGCCAGCAGCGTAGAACTAGGCACCTACAATGAGCAGTTCTTC.